The 25 T cell receptor beta chains in this list originate from one sample, sequenced in a study of beta chain features in type 1 diabetes. Findings and limits, study-wide: Across all four CD4+ subsets, people with type 1 diabetes showed modestly shorter TCRB CDR3s.

These receptors are not linked to any known antigen. Expressed TCRB transcripts were sequenced because the entire RNA isolate underwent reverse transcription. Method: immunoSEQ multiplex PCR; TCRdb's copy keeps in-frame clones and lacks some. The profile shows about 99,000 clones, approximately 30% of them singletons. The sequencing input was central memory CD4+ T cells from blood. Receptors originate from a woman aged 18-30 years with type 1 diabetes.

This clone has just a few counts. This rearrangement joins TRBV7-6 to TRBJ1-2; TRBD1 agrees at 9 bases. With V trimmed by 5 bases and J by 7 bases, 14 bases remained unmatched. The CDR3 consists of 16 residues. Per germline, CDR1 SGHVS and CDR2 FNYEAQ. The CDR3 DNA sequence: TGTGCCAGCAGCCCGAGACAGGGACAGGGCACGGGTGGCTACACCTTC. Translation gives CASSPRQGQGTGGYTF.

DNA of the CDR3: TGTGCCAGCAGCCAAGAAATAGGGGGCCTTCGGGAGACCCAGTACTTC. Protein sequence: CASSQEIGGLRETQYF. This chain joins TRBV14 and TRBJ2-5; 7 nucleotides match TRBD1. The trim removed 0 bases at V and 5 bases at J, leaving 9 bases unmatched. This CDR3 has 16 amino acids. Per germline, CDR1 SGHDN and CDR2 FVKESK.

This chain uses TRBV18 with TRBJ2-3, with TRBD1 identical over 8 bases. Looked up from germline, CDR1 is KGHSH and CDR2 is LQKENI. CDR3 length: 17 amino acids. After removal of 3 bases from V and 2 bases from J, the junction contained 10 bases not matched to a gene. The CDR3 nucleotides are TGTGCCAGCTCACCGCCGTCGGACAGGGTTCTCACAGATACGCAGTATTTT. It is translated as CASSPPSDRVLTDTQYF.

This sequence joins TRBV5-1 and TRBJ2-3; TRBD1 agrees at 7 bases. Germline loops: CDR1 SGHRS, CDR2 YFSETQ. J lost 2 bases, V lost 0 bases, and 6 bases had no gene match. This CDR3 is 16 amino acids long. The CDR3 region is CASSLAGTAYTDTQYF. In nucleotides, the CDR3 is TGCGCCAGCAGCTTGGCCGGGACAGCTTACACAGATACGCAGTATTTT.

This rearrangement joins TRBV27 to TRBJ2-2; perhaps TRBD1 as D (6 bases). With 5 bases removed from V and 5 bases from J, the gap between germline ends came to 18 bases. CDR3 length: 16 amino acids. Germline V lookup: CDR1 MNHEY, CDR2 SMNVEV (reference sequence). The chain's CDR3 is CASSPNRAVGTGELFF. The CDR3 DNA reads as TGTGCCAGCAGTCCGAACAGGGCCGTGGGGACCGGGGAGCTGTTTTTT.

J is TRBJ1-5 and V is TRBV18, with D uncertain. Trimming removed 3 bases from V and 6 bases from J, with 6 bases in between. CDR3 length: 12 residues. Germline CDR1 reads KGHSH; CDR2 reads LQKENI. CDR3 nucleotides: TGTGCCAGCTCACCGAGCGGTCAGCCCCAGCATTTT. Translated: CASSPSGQPQHF.

The chain employs TRBV4-2 and TRBJ1-2, with D maybe TRBD1 (5 bases). This CDR3 is built from 16 residues. CDR1 and CDR2 (germline): LGHNA, YNFKEQ. Trimming pared 1 base from V and 1 base from J, leaving 13 bases between. The CDR3 loop is CASSQGGRGLNYGYTF. CDR3 bases: TGTGCCAGCAGCCAAGGAGGTCGGGGACTTAACTATGGCTACACCTTC.

This clone was recorded a few times. The V call is TRBV11-3, the J call TRBJ1-1; D may be TRBD1 (5 bases). V gave up 5 bases and J gave up 6 bases, with 16 bases separating them. Germline CDR1 is SGHNT and CDR2 is YENEEA. This CDR3 is 14 amino acids long. The DNA of the CDR3 is TGTGCCAGCAGCCCCTCGGTTACGGGGGCTGAAGCTTTCTTT. This encodes CASSPSVTGAEAFF.

The chain links TRBV9 to TRBJ2-2; 11 nucleotides align to TRBD2. The germline V gene has CDR1 SGDLS and CDR2 YYNGEE. This CDR3 is 17 amino acids long. J lost 3 bases, V lost 4 bases, and 8 bases had no gene match. The CDR3 DNA reads TGTGCCAGCAGCCTTCTAGCGGGAGGCCCCCACACCGGGGAGCTGTTTTTT. This encodes CASSLLAGGPHTGELFF.

This clone was detected a few times. This rearrangement joins TRBV27 to TRBJ2-6; unclear D gene. Trimming removed 3 bases from V and 4 bases from J, with 10 bases in between. Germline CDR1 MNHEY, CDR2 SMNVEV (reference sequence). The CDR3 length is 15 residues. In DNA form, the CDR3 reads TGTGCCAGCAGTTTCTGGCCCATCGGGGCCAACGTCCTGACTTTC. Its translation is CASSFWPIGANVLTF.

This clone showed up just a few times. V and J are TRBV7-2 and TRBJ2-1; 7 bases are a match to TRBD2. This CDR3 contains 13 residues. Germline-derived CDR1 and CDR2 are SGHTA and FQGNSA. The ends lost 3 bases at V and 9 bases at J; junction bases unmatched: 5. This CDR3 reads CASSLGGFGEQFF. CDR3 DNA sequence: TGTGCCAGCAGCTTGGGGGGGTTCGGTGAGCAGTTCTTC.

This chain joins TRBV5-5 and TRBJ1-1; a possible D gene is TRBD1 (6 bases). V lost 5 bases to trimming and J lost 6 bases, with 20 bases between them. CDR1 SGHKS and CDR2 YYEKEE come from the germline V gene (reference sequence). The CDR3 loop spans 15 amino acids. The CDR3 reads CASRIHQGLMAEAFF. In DNA, the CDR3 is TGTGCCAGCAGGATTCACCAGGGGCTTATGGCTGAAGCTTTCTTT.

This clone was counted only a few times. The chain has TRBV28 and TRBJ1-5, with 8 bases fitting TRBD1. The CDR3 loop spans 16 amino acids. Germline-derived CDR1 and CDR2 are MDHEN and SYDVKM. V shed 5 bases, J shed 5 bases, and the junction held 11 bases outside the gene matches. In DNA, the CDR3 is TGTGCCAGCAGTCCTAGTGGACAGGGTGATGATCAGCCCCAGCATTTT. Amino acid sequence: CASSPSGQGDDQPQHF.

The chain couples TRBV7-9 to TRBJ2-2; a possible D gene is TRBD2 (5 bases). Germline CDR1 and CDR2: SEHNR and FQNEAQ (reference sequence). Trimming pared 1 base from V and 1 base from J, leaving 13 bases between. The CDR3 is 17 amino acids. The CDR3 DNA reads TGTGCCAGCAGCTTAGGAGGTGACGGACTGAACACCGGGGAGCTGTTTTTT. Its protein is CASSLGGDGLNTGELFF. Drawing the rest from reference TRBV7-9 and TRBJ2-2, the complete variable domain is DTGVSQNPRHKITKRGQNVTFRCDPISEHNRLYWYRQTLGQGPEFLTYFQNEAQLEKSRLLSDRFSAERPKGSFSTLEIQRTEQGDSAMYLCASSLGGDGLNTGELFFGEGSRLTVL.

V and J are TRBV5-1 and TRBJ2-2; D remains unclear. This CDR3 comprises 15 residues. The germline V gene encodes CDR1 SGHRS and CDR2 YFSETQ. V was trimmed by 1 base and J by 3 bases, leaving 10 bases between them. In DNA form, the CDR3 reads TGCGCCAGCAGCTTGTCCAGCGCGTACACCGGGGAGCTGTTTTTT. It is translated as CASSLSSAYTGELFF. The full variable domain, with the rest looked up from reference TRBV5-1 and TRBJ2-2, is KAGVTQTPRYLIKTRGQQVTLSCSPISGHRSVSWYQQTPGQGLQFLFEYFSETQRNKGNFPGRFSGRQFSNSRSEMNVSTLELGDSALYLCASSLSSAYTGELFFGEGSRLTVL.

This clone was counted a few times. This chain connects TRBV7-9 to TRBJ2-5; 12 bases line up with TRBD2. V was clipped by 3 bases and J by 5 bases; unmatched bases: 1. The CDR3 covers 14 residues. Looked up from germline, CDR1 is SEHNR and CDR2 is FQNEAQ (reference sequence). CDR3 sequence: CASSFGLAGETQYF. The CDR3, as DNA: TGTGCCAGCAGCTTCGGACTAGCGGGGGAGACCCAGTACTTC.

This chain joins TRBV21-1 and TRBJ2-7; whether TRBD1, the table's D call, matches the DNA was not checked. TRBV21-1 is given as a pseudogene. The CDR3 loop spans 14 amino acids. CDR3 bases: TGTGCCAGCAGCAAGGACAGTCGGTCCTACGAGCAGTACGTC. Its protein product is CASSKDSRSYEQYV.

The chain carries TRBV7-2 and TRBJ2-4; 7 positions agree with TRBD2. CDR1 SGHTA and CDR2 FQGNSA come from the germline V gene. The CDR3 loop spans 14 amino acids. V lost 2 bases to trimming and J lost 8 bases; unmatched junction nucleotides: 6. CDR3 sequence (DNA): TGTGCCAGCAGCTTACAGGGTGCGGGGGACATTCAGTACTTC. It encodes CASSLQGAGDIQYF.

The V call is TRBV6-1, the J call TRBJ2-7; D ambiguous. The V end lost 3 bases, the J end lost 1 base, and 13 bases lay between the germline ends. Germline CDR1 MNHNS, CDR2 SASEGT. This CDR3 contains 15 residues. CDR3 nucleotides: TGTGCCAGCAGTGATTCATACTTGTCATCCTACGAGCAGTACTTC. It translates to CASSDSYLSSYEQYF.

The chain has TRBV5-8 and TRBJ2-7; perhaps TRBD1 as D (5 bases). This CDR3 region has 14 residues. V lost 4 bases and J lost 1, with 12 bases in between. Germline V gene sequence: CDR1 SGHTS, CDR2 YDEGEE. The CDR3 DNA sequence: TGTGCCAGCAGCACCCGCGACAGATCCTACGAGCAGTACGTC. Its translation is CASSTRDRSYEQYV.

The sample holds a few counts of this clone. V is TRBV7-3 and J is TRBJ2-3, with D unresolved. The CDR3 covers 15 residues. V shed 5 bases and J shed 2 bases, with 14 bases lying between them. The germline gives CDR1 SGHTA, CDR2 FQGTGA. CDR3 sequence (DNA): TGTGCCAGCAGCCTGACTGGCAGAGCCACAGATACGCAGTATTTT. Translation gives CASSLTGRATDTQYF.

J is TRBJ1-2 and V is TRBV19, with TRBD1 matching over 7 bases. The trim removed 8 bases at V and 4 bases at J, leaving 4 bases unmatched. From germline, CDR1 is LNHDA and CDR2 SQIVND (reference sequence). The CDR3 consists of 12 residues. Here the CDR3 DNA reads TGTGCCAGTCCAGGGGGTGGCTATGGCTACACCTTC. The encoded protein is CASPGGGYGYTF.

This clone was seen only a few times. This sequence joins TRBV4-3 and TRBJ2-2, with 7 nucleotides matching TRBD1. V trimming: 3 bases; J trimming: 3 bases; junction bases outside the gene matches: 10. Per germline, CDR1 LGHNA and CDR2 YSLEER. The CDR3 is 17 amino acids. The DNA for the CDR3 is TGCGCCAGCAGCCAGTCTCGAGGACAGGTGTACACCGGGGAGCTGTTTTTT. As protein: CASSQSRGQVYTGELFF.

This clone has just a few counts. The CDR3 sequence: CASSSRPGDSYNEQFF. CDR3 nucleotide sequence: TGTGCCAGCAGCTCCCGACCAGGGGACTCCTACAATGAGCAGTTCTTC. The V call is TRBV7-9, the J call TRBJ2-1; weak D call: TRBD1 (6 bases). The CDR3 covers 16 residues. V lost 4 bases to trimming and J lost 0 bases, with 13 bases between them. The germline V gene encodes CDR1 SEHNR and CDR2 FQNEAQ (reference sequence).

This clone was seen only a few times. The V gene is TRBV30, the J gene TRBJ1-5; 7 nucleotides agree with TRBD1. The V and J ends lost 0 bases and 7 bases, in that order; junction bases with no gene match: 6. The CDR3 sequence is 14 residues long. Germline V lookup: CDR1 GTSNPN, CDR2 SVGIG (reference sequence). The CDR3 loop is CAWSVLAGGQPQHF. The CDR3 DNA is TGTGCCTGGAGTGTACTGGCAGGGGGACAGCCCCAGCATTTT.